The sample holds one count of the clone carrying this TCR beta chain. These data belong to a study of T-cell reconstitution after alpha-beta-depleted transplantation in children. Preparation of the TCRbeta library was carried out with unique molecular identifiers. MiXCR, applied by TCRdb to the PCR reads, yields one record per CDR3 protein. This table holds about 540,000 distinct CDR3 sequences, approximately 20% found once. CDR3 length: 15 residues. V lost 1 base, J lost 3 bases, and 10 bases lay in between. Germline CDR1 MGHDK, CDR2 SYGVNS. The chain combines TRBV25-1 with TRBJ2-1; D gene ambiguous. The sequencing used PBMCs from the stem cell graft donor, collected from the stem cell graft. This TCR derives from a human donor who donated a stem cell graft to a child with acute lymphoblastic leukemia. For the CDR3, the DNA is TGTGCCAGCAGTGAATCCCCCGCGATCTACAATGAGCAGTTCTTC. This encodes CASSESPAIYNEQFF.